Below, 17 T cell receptor beta chains from the same sample are listed, as sequenced in a study of T cell repertoires in cytomegalovirus infection. What these receptors recognize is not known. TCRdb used MiXCR to reprocess the reads, holding one entry per CDR3 protein. The profile shows hundreds of thousands of distinct CDR3 sequences, 25% to 30% of them singletons. This sample comprised cultured PBMCs, obtained from culture after CMV antigen stimulation. The source is a human donor in good health (CMV status not recorded). Some clones in this sample may be carry-over from other donors' samples.

This clonotype has a handful of counts. J is TRBJ1-2 and V is TRBV28, with D possibly matching TRBD1 (5 bases). The germline V and J ends were trimmed by 7 bases and 4 bases, with 13 bases remaining between them. Germline V CDR1 and CDR2: MDHEN, SYDVKM. The CDR3 length is 13 residues. Here the CDR3 DNA reads TGTGCCAGCAACCCGGGGCGCCCCTATGGCTACACCTTC. As protein: CASNPGRPYGYTF.

The V call is TRBV20-1, the J call TRBJ2-1, with TRBD2 matching over 13 bases. The CDR3 is 16 amino acids. The ends lost 0 bases at V and 5 bases at J; junction bases unmatched: 4. CDR1 is DFQATT, CDR2 SNEGSKA, per germline (reference sequence). This chain's CDR3 is CSARDRTSGGHNEQFF. CDR3 DNA sequence: TGCAGTGCTAGAGATAGGACTAGCGGGGGCCACAATGAGCAGTTCTTC.

This clonotype was observed many times. V and J are TRBV7-2 and TRBJ2-5, with no clear D. The V end was cut by 4 bases, the J end by 0 bases, with 6 bases between. The CDR3 is 13 amino acids. From germline, CDR1 is SGHTA and CDR2 FQGNSA. The CDR3 here is CASSSMYQETQYF. Here the CDR3 DNA reads TGTGCCAGCAGCTCCATGTACCAAGAGACCCAGTACTTC.

This clonotype has a handful of counts. This chain uses TRBV24-1 with TRBJ2-7, with TRBD1 identical over 7 bases. CDR1 KGHDR and CDR2 SFDVKD come from the germline V gene. The CDR3 has 15 amino acids. V lost 3 bases to trimming and J lost 6 bases; unmatched junction nucleotides: 10. The CDR3 DNA follows: TGTGCCACCAGTGATCCATCCGGGACAGCCCTCGAGCAGTACTTC. Its translation is CATSDPSGTALEQYF.

This clonotype was seen a handful of times. The chain couples TRBV5-1 to TRBJ1-6, with D possibly TRBD1 on 5 matching bases. The CDR3 is made up of 15 amino acids. With 3 bases removed from V and 4 bases from J, the gap between germline ends came to 11 bases. Germline V gives CDR1 SGHRS, CDR2 YFSETQ. CDR3 protein: CASSYRDGYNSPLHF. In DNA, the CDR3 is TGCGCCAGCAGCTACCGGGACGGATATAATTCACCCCTCCACTTT.

This chain uses TRBV19 with TRBJ1-1; no definite D call. Germline V gene data show CDR1 as LNHDA and CDR2 as SQIVND (reference sequence). The CDR3 has 15 residues. The V end lost 3 bases, the J end lost 2 bases, and 13 bases lay between the germline ends. The CDR3 here is CASSISSTINTEAFF. Written as DNA, the CDR3 is TGTGCCAGTAGTATCTCCTCGACGATAAACACTGAAGCTTTCTTT.

The chain carries TRBV11-2 and TRBJ1-1; D unclear. This CDR3 is built from 14 residues. Per germline, CDR1 SGHAT and CDR2 FQNNGV. Between the trimmed V and J ends, which lost 5 bases and 0 bases, there was a span of 10 bases. In nucleotides, the CDR3 is TGTGCCAGCAGCGTAAGGGAGGTGAACACTGAAGCTTTCTTT. This sequence encodes CASSVREVNTEAFF.

The gene calls are TRBV7-8 and TRBJ2-3; possibly TRBD1 for D (6 bases). Trimming left V 5 bases short and J 6 bases short, with 21 bases between. The CDR3 consists of 16 residues. In germline, CDR1 is SGHVS, CDR2 FQNEAQ. The CDR3 nucleotides read TGTGCCAGCAGCGAGGACAGTCAGAGCTCTGTGGATACGCAGTATTTT. Translating it yields CASSEDSQSSVDTQYF.

In this sample, this clonotype turned up once. V and J are TRBV28 and TRBJ1-2, with 7 bases aligning to TRBD1. Germline V gene data show CDR1 as MDHEN and CDR2 as SYDVKM. V lost 7 bases and J lost 2; bases outside the gene matches: 7. This CDR3 region has 14 residues. This CDR3 is CASTTRTGNYGYTF. CDR3 sequence (DNA): TGTGCCAGCACTACCCGGACAGGCAACTATGGCTACACCTTC.

V gene TRBV20-1 combines with J gene TRBJ2-1; 7 positions match TRBD2. The CDR3 loop spans 14 amino acids. V lost 5 bases to trimming and J lost 4 bases; unmatched junction nucleotides: 8. Per the germline V gene, CDR1 is DFQATT and CDR2 is SNEGSKA (reference sequence). The CDR3 spells CSAFQTSSYNEQFF. DNA for the CDR3: TGCAGTGCTTTCCAGACTAGCTCTTACAATGAGCAGTTCTTC.

The chain combines TRBV25-1 with TRBJ2-1; 12 positions match TRBD2. This CDR3 contains 15 residues. Germline V gene data show CDR1 as MGHDK and CDR2 as SYGVNS. Unmatched junction bases numbered 7, after V lost 4 bases and J lost 9 bases. The CDR3, as DNA: TGTGCCAGCAGTGGGCCCCAGACTAGCGGGGGTGAGCAGTTCTTC. It codes for CASSGPQTSGGEQFF.

This clonotype showed up just a few times. The V gene is TRBV6-6, the J gene TRBJ2-3; 7 bases line up with TRBD1. V shed 6 bases, J shed 2 bases, and the junction held 11 bases outside the gene matches. This CDR3 region has 16 residues. Looked up from germline, CDR1 is MNHNY and CDR2 is SVGAGI (reference sequence). This CDR3 reads CASSRARTGYTDTQYF. CDR3 coding DNA: TGTGCCAGCAGCCGAGCTAGGACAGGTTACACAGATACGCAGTATTTT.

This clonotype has more than one count but fewer than ten. CDR3 sequence: CASSAGSPAATGELFF. The CDR3 region has the DNA TGTGCCAGCAGCGCAGGGTCCCCGGCAGCCACCGGGGAGCTGTTTTTT. V gene TRBV9 combines with J gene TRBJ2-2; a possible D gene is TRBD1 (5 bases). In germline, CDR1 is SGDLS, CDR2 YYNGEE. The CDR3 extends over 16 amino acids. Trimming took 3 bases from V and 4 from J, leaving 16 bases between them.

This clonotype was seen a few times. The chain joins TRBV10-2 to TRBJ1-6; D may be TRBD1 (6 bases). There are 13 residues in the CDR3. Trimming stripped 6 bases from V and 5 bases from J, with 8 bases between. CDR1 WSHSY and CDR2 SAAADI come from the germline V gene. The CDR3 loop is CASRSGDNSPLHF. The CDR3, as DNA: TGCGCCAGCAGGTCAGGGGATAATTCACCCCTCCACTTT.

This clonotype has more than one count but fewer than ten. The chain uses TRBV7-6 and TRBJ2-7; a possible D gene is TRBD1 (6 bases). The CDR3 loop spans 14 amino acids. Germline CDR1 and CDR2: SGHVS and FNYEAQ. V gave up 5 bases and J gave up 4 bases, with 15 bases separating them. Here the CDR3 DNA reads TGTGCCAGCAGCAGCAGGACTCAGGGGTACGAGCAGTACTTC. Translating gives CASSSRTQGYEQYF.

The table lists this clonotype with a few counts. The V gene is TRBV7-3, the J gene TRBJ2-2; possibly TRBD1 for D (6 bases). V shed 5 bases and J shed 7 bases, with 11 bases lying between them. CDR1 and CDR2 (germline): SGHTA, FQGTGA. This CDR3 region has 13 residues. The CDR3 sequence: CASSLRGNGELFF. CDR3 sequence (DNA): TGTGCCAGCAGCCTCAGGGGCAACGGGGAGCTGTTTTTT. Drawing the rest from reference TRBV7-3 and TRBJ2-2, the complete variable domain is GAGVSQTPSNKVTEKGKYVELRCDPISGHTALYWYRQSLGQGPEFLIYFQGTGAADDSGLPNDRFFAVRPEGSVSTLKIQRTERGDSAVYLCASSLRGNGELFFGEGSRLTVL.

This clonotype was counted only a few times. The CDR3 loop reads CASSTGSGRSGNTIYF. CDR3 coding DNA: TGTGCCAGCAGCACTGGCTCCGGAAGGTCTGGAAACACCATATATTTT. V and J are TRBV6-6 and TRBJ1-3; no clear D. This CDR3 comprises 16 residues. The V gene's germline CDR1 is MNHNY and CDR2 SVGAGI (reference sequence). Trimming left V 6 bases short and J 1 base short, with 16 bases between.